This TCR beta chain came from a study of blood T cell repertoires in COVID-19 (TCRdb year 2020). Describing the broader study: Collaborator samples came from the United States, Italy and Spain and covered acute and convalescent phases of COVID-19. Samples came from the ongoing ImmuneRACE study (first 160 participants) plus 1,254 subjects from 6 global collaborators. Subjects who had been exposed to COVID-19, were actively infected with it, or had recovered from it provided the deeply sampled blood TCRbeta repertoires that made up the dataset. The prospective study material was composed of cDNA or gDNA derived from T cells, B-cell-depleted T cells, or PBMCs. The repertoires were released in a freely available public database intended as a resource for research on the immune response to SARS-CoV-2. Nearly every sample came with metadata listing a de-identified subject ID, COVID-19 status, age in years and sex. Where available, HLA class I and class II types were taken from metadata supplied by the sample provider and were not determined by assay-based typing.

About this clone itself: It lacks a known antigen. Base qualities are missing; no much larger clone stands one base away.

What the study reported, not specific to this receptor: Clinical and demographic metadata were provided uncurated, with the amount varying by source and participant.

Collaborating institutions collected whole blood in K2EDTA tubes following their own protocols. For TCRbeta analysis, collaborators shipped samples as frozen whole blood, isolated PBMCs, or DNA extracted from either of those sample types. TCRbeta CDR3 regions were amplified from genomic DNA by means of the immunoSEQ Assay, a bias-controlled multiplex PCR. In the source study's methods: Nucleated cell counts per sample were estimated from amplification of reference gene primers within the assay. Sequence reads were collapsed and filtered to measure the absolute abundance of every unique TCRbeta CDR3 rearrangement. For each sample, productive Simpson clonality was calculated as the square root of Simpson's diversity index over productive rearrangements. The clones in this table, taken by TCRdb from immuneACCESS, are in-frame only. Not every clone is retained; where verified, under half of the shortfall comes from an unresolved V gene, and the cause of the rest is unknown. V and J calls and clone size are copied from that table; D and trimming were computed from the DNA. The sample data list around 56,000 clones, and 80% to 90% of these were observed just once. The ten largest clones capture 6.9% of the sample.

Reading the germline V gene (reference sequence) gives CDR1 SEHNR and CDR2 FQNEAQ. Measured from the cysteine to the phenylalanine, the CDR3 is 12 residues long. The sequence is cut down to CDR3 DNA, 36 bases in frame from base 1. V drops 5 bases and J drops 6 bases, leaving 7 bases in between. Source material: peripheral blood. The chain is encoded by TRBV7-9 joined to TRBJ2-2, with the D gene not confidently named. This sequence originates from a man aged 60 to 69 with active or convalescent COVID-19. The CDR3 region: CASSTASGELFF. The nucleotides are TGTGCCAGCAGCACAGCCTCCGGGGAGCTGTTTTTT.